The 23 T cell receptor beta chains below all came from one sample that was sequenced in a study of cytomegalovirus exposure and HLA in healthy donors. PCR employed 60 Vbeta and 13 Jbeta primers. Clones were sequenced by immunoSEQ multiplex PCR, and TCRdb holds only the in-frame ones, with some missing. The data contain about 83,000 clones, about four fifths of them singletons. The sequenced sample consisted of PBMCs. The receptors were sampled from a woman in her twenties or thirties in good health and CMV-seronegative.

The chain uses TRBV9 and TRBJ2-3, with D maybe TRBD2 (5 bases). There are 14 residues in the CDR3. The V and J ends lost 4 bases and 1 base respectively, with 10 bases between them. Germline lookup yields CDR1 SGDLS and CDR2 YYNGEE. The CDR3, as DNA: TGTGCCAGCAGCTCGACCGGGGGCACAGATACGCAGTATTTT. This codes for CASSSTGGTDTQYF.

This chain joins TRBV30 and TRBJ1-2, with no clear D. The CDR3 loop spans 11 amino acids. V dropped 7 bases and J dropped 8 bases, with 14 bases sitting between them. CDR1 is GTSNPN, CDR2 SVGIG, per germline (reference sequence). In nucleotides, the CDR3 is TGTGCCTCCTGGGAAGGGAGCGGCTACACCTTC. Amino acids: CASWEGSGYTF.

This clone was counted a few times. The J gene is TRBJ1-4, the V gene TRBV28; D gene ambiguous. Per the germline V gene, CDR1 is MDHEN and CDR2 is SYDVKM. CDR3 length: 12 residues. Trimming removed 5 bases at V and 8 bases at J, with 9 bases between. CDR3 nucleotide sequence: TGTGCCAGCAGTCCCCCGGGGGAAAAACTGTTTTTT. It encodes CASSPPGEKLFF.

This clone was recorded only once. The chain uses TRBV9 and TRBJ1-1; a weak D match, TRBD1 (6 bases). Trimming left V 0 bases short and J 5 bases short, with 11 bases between. The CDR3 extends over 14 amino acids. The germline V gene has CDR1 SGDLS and CDR2 YYNGEE. The CDR3 region has the DNA TGTGCCAGCAGCGTAGGAGTGAGGGGGACTGAAGCTTTCTTT. It specifies CASSVGVRGTEAFF.

This clone was counted between two and nine times. This rearrangement joins TRBV14 to TRBJ1-1; tentatively, D is TRBD1 (6 bases). The CDR3 spans 15 residues. Per the germline V gene, CDR1 is SGHDN and CDR2 is FVKESK. The V gene lost 1 base and the J gene lost 7 bases, with 16 bases spanning the gap. In nucleotides, the CDR3 is TGTGCCAGCAGCCAAGGGTGGACAGACCCCTATGAAGCTTTCTTT. The encoded protein is CASSQGWTDPYEAFF. The variable domain in full, with the rest retrieved from reference TRBV14 and TRBJ1-1, is EAGVTQFPSHSVIEKGQTVTLRCDPISGHDNLYWYRRVMGKEIKFLLHFVKESKQDESGMPNNRFLAERTGGTYSTLKVQPAELEDSGVYFCASSQGWTDPYEAFFGQGTRLTVV.

The chain uses TRBV5-1 and TRBJ2-4; D is undetermined. V was shortened by 4 bases and J by 1 base, with 6 bases between the two germline ends. The CDR3 extends over 13 amino acids. The V gene's germline CDR1 is SGHRS and CDR2 YFSETQ. The CDR3 is CASSPPAKNIQYF. In nucleotides, the CDR3 is TGCGCCAGCAGCCCCCCGGCCAAAAACATTCAGTACTTC.

Written as DNA, the CDR3 is TGCGCCAGCAGTTCACAGGGGGCTAGCGGGTACTCCTACGAGCAGTACTTC. It codes for CASSSQGASGYSYEQYF. The chain recombines TRBV5-1 with TRBJ2-7; weak D call: TRBD1 (9 bases). The V end lost 5 bases, the J end lost 0 bases, and 21 bases lay between the germline ends. Germline CDR1 reads SGHRS; CDR2 reads YFSETQ. There are 17 residues in the CDR3.

This clone appeared once. V gene TRBV6-5 combines with J gene TRBJ2-7, with 9 positions matching TRBD1. The CDR3 runs 15 residues. J gave up 2 bases and V 2 bases, and 4 bases lay outside the gene matches. In germline, CDR1 is MNHEY, CDR2 SVGAGI. This CDR3 reads CASSYAQGATYEQYF. The CDR3 nucleotides are TGTGCCAGCAGTTACGCACAGGGGGCCACCTACGAGCAGTACTTC.

This clone was counted a few times. The genes are TRBV2 and TRBJ2-5; possibly TRBD1 for D (5 bases). The CDR3 runs 14 residues. The V and J ends lost 1 base and 7 bases respectively, with 13 bases between them. Germline CDR1 is SNHLY and CDR2 is FYNNEI. The CDR3 nucleotides read TGTGCCAGCAGTGAAGTGAAGGGGCCAGGGACCCAGTACTTC. Its translation is CASSEVKGPGTQYF.

V gene TRBV7-9 combines with J gene TRBJ2-1, with TRBD2 matching 7 bases. The V and J ends lost 1 base and 4 bases, in that order; junction bases with no gene match: 4. The CDR3 is made up of 15 amino acids. Germline lookup yields CDR1 SEHNR and CDR2 FQNEAQ (reference sequence). CDR3 in DNA: TGTGCCAGCAGCTTAGGCGGGAGAGGGTACAATGAGCAGTTCTTC. This translates into CASSLGGRGYNEQFF.

The rearrangement links TRBV28 to TRBJ2-7; 7 bases align to TRBD1. CDR3 length equals 15 residues. Trimming took 6 bases from V and 3 from J; bases not matched to a gene: 11. CDR1 is MDHEN and CDR2 is SYDVKM in the germline V gene. CDR3 residues: CASSLGQVRGYEQYF. CDR3 DNA: TGTGCCAGCAGCCTTGGACAGGTCAGAGGCTACGAGCAGTACTTC.

The genes are TRBV6-6 and TRBJ2-7; TRBD1 aligns across 7 bases. With V trimmed by 7 bases and J by 3 bases, 9 bases remained unmatched. This CDR3 has 14 amino acids. The germline CDR1 and CDR2 sequences are MNHNY and SVGAGI (reference sequence). The chain's CDR3 is CASTRQGGGYEQYF. CDR3 nucleotides: TGTGCCAGCACCCGACAGGGTGGAGGCTACGAGCAGTACTTC.

The V call is TRBV30, the J call TRBJ1-2, with D hard to call. Germline V lookup: CDR1 GTSNPN, CDR2 SVGIG (reference sequence). Trimming left V 7 bases short and J 5 bases short, with 14 bases between. The CDR3 sequence is 12 residues long. CDR3 nucleotide sequence: TGTGCCTCCCCAACAGCCACATATGGCTACACCTTC. Translation gives CASPTATYGYTF.

The chain uses TRBV7-9 and TRBJ2-7; D might be TRBD1 (5 bases). This CDR3 comprises 17 residues. From germline, CDR1 is SEHNR and CDR2 FQNEAQ (reference sequence). Trimming cost V 5 bases and J 0 bases, with 20 bases left between them. The chain's CDR3 is CASSARDSTKSSYEQYF. The CDR3 region has the DNA TGTGCCAGCAGCGCCCGCGACAGTACTAAAAGCTCCTACGAGCAGTACTTC.

The DNA of the CDR3 is TGTGCCAGCAGCTTACAAGCGGGACGCACAGATACGCAGTATTTT. Encoded protein: CASSLQAGRTDTQYF. This sequence joins TRBV5-5 and TRBJ2-3, with TRBD2 matching over 7 bases. This CDR3 contains 15 residues. V lost 2 bases and J lost 1; bases outside the gene matches: 4. The germline V gene has CDR1 SGHKS and CDR2 YYEKEE (reference sequence). Combining the CDR3 with reference TRBV5-5 and TRBJ2-3 gives the whole variable domain DAGVTQSPTHLIKTRGQQVTLRCSPISGHKSVSWYQQVLGQGPQFIFQYYEKEERGRGNFPDRFSARQFPNYSSELNVNALLLGDSALYLCASSLQAGRTDTQYFGPGTRLTVL.

The V call is TRBV5-1, the J call TRBJ2-5, with TRBD2 as a possible D gene (5 bases). Deletions cut 0 bases from V and 5 bases from J, with 11 bases between. In germline, CDR1 is SGHRS, CDR2 YFSETQ. The CDR3 contains 14 residues. CDR3 coding DNA: TGCGCCAGCAGCTTGGTAGGAGAGCGGGAGACCCAGTACTTC. It is translated as CASSLVGERETQYF.

The chain is built from TRBV18 and TRBJ2-3; TRBD1 matches at 7 bases. The CDR3 runs to 17 residues. With V trimmed by 0 bases and J by 0 bases, 6 bases remained unmatched. CDR1 KGHSH and CDR2 LQKENI come from the germline V gene. CDR3 in DNA: TGTGCCAGCTCACCACCTTTGACAGGGCCGAGCACAGATACGCAGTATTTT. Translating it yields CASSPPLTGPSTDTQYF.

This chain connects TRBV9 to TRBJ2-2, with 10 bases aligning to TRBD2. The V gene's germline CDR1 is SGDLS and CDR2 YYNGEE. CDR3 size: 17 residues. J gave up 5 bases and V 0 bases, and 7 bases lay outside the gene matches. CDR3: CASSVASGSLNTGELFF. The CDR3 nucleotides read TGTGCCAGCAGCGTAGCTAGCGGGAGTTTGAATACCGGGGAGCTGTTTTTT.

J is TRBJ2-7 and V is TRBV15; 7 bases are shared with TRBD2. The ends lost 5 bases at V and 7 bases at J; junction bases unmatched: 17. This CDR3 contains 16 residues. From germline, CDR1 is LNHNV and CDR2 YYDKDF (reference sequence). This CDR3 is CATSGGIPGLLDEQYF. The DNA for the CDR3 is TGTGCCACCAGCGGCGGGATACCGGGACTACTGGATGAGCAGTACTTC.

The genes are TRBV29-1 and TRBJ2-7; 7 bases align to TRBD2. J lost 4 bases, V lost 5 bases, and 8 bases had no gene match. Germline V gives CDR1 SQVTM, CDR2 ANQGSEA. The CDR3 extends over 13 amino acids. The chain's CDR3 is CSVSAGETYEQYF. CDR3 DNA: TGCAGCGTTTCTGCGGGAGAGACTTACGAGCAGTACTTC.

V and J are TRBV5-1 and TRBJ1-4; TRBD1 aligns across 8 bases. The CDR3 covers 16 residues. CDR1 is SGHRS and CDR2 is YFSETQ in the germline V gene. Trimming took 0 bases from V and 10 from J; bases not matched to a gene: 11. The CDR3: CASSLGVDRGQGKLFF. Here the CDR3 DNA reads TGCGCCAGCAGCTTGGGGGTTGACAGGGGCCAAGGAAAACTGTTTTTT.

The V gene is TRBV11-1, the J gene TRBJ2-5, with TRBD1 identical over 10 bases. Germline V CDR1 and CDR2: SGHAT, FQDESV (reference sequence). J gave up 0 bases and V 1 base, and 2 bases lay outside the gene matches. This CDR3 has 16 residues. CDR3 region: CASSLGTGGYQETQYF. The CDR3 nucleotides are TGTGCCAGCAGCTTAGGGACAGGGGGGTACCAAGAGACCCAGTACTTC.

The chain joins TRBV9 to TRBJ1-5; 8 bases are a match to TRBD1. The germline V gene encodes CDR1 SGDLS and CDR2 YYNGEE. The CDR3 runs to 15 residues. Trimming at V came to 4 bases and at J to 3 bases, leaving 6 bases not matched to a gene. The CDR3 DNA reads TGTGCCAGCAGCCCAGACAGGGGCATCAATCAGCCCCAGCATTTT. As protein: CASSPDRGINQPQHF.